The clone carrying this T cell receptor (beta chain) has a count of ten or more. Its specificity is not known. Sequence at one end of the junction differs from germline and may be a read error. Naive CD8 T cell sorting was performed on the CD8+CD4-CCR7+CD45RA+ phenotype. These data come from a study of molecular identifiers for immune sequencing clone quantification. Study-wide results and caveats: In naive cells, under 1% of molecules belonged to clones above 20 RNA copies, against over 97% in effector cells. In cases of identical TCR molecules sharing a barcode, highly expanded clone sizes could be underestimated.

Listed TCR primers and previously described methods were used for bulk TCR libraries. TCRdb passed the PCR reads through MiXCR, listing each CDR3 protein once. Among around 480,000 distinct CDR3 sequences listed, about a fifth were seen once. This CDR3 is 14 amino acids long. In germline, CDR1 is MGHRA, CDR2 YSYEKL. Sequencing was performed on naive CD8+ T cells from blood, with Jurkat cell RNA spiked in. Subset indicated: FACS-sorted CD8+CD4-CCR7+CD45RA+ naive T cells. The chain is built from TRBV4-1 and TRBJ1-2; D gene unclear. The TCR was taken from a human donor in good health. Some libraries in this study had Jurkat cell RNA spiked in. The CDR3 coding sequence is TGCGCCAGCAGCCAAGACAGTACCAACTCTGGCTACACCTTC. The encoded protein is CASSQDSTNSGYTF.